This T cell receptor beta chain is drawn from a study of control samples from healthy donors and cancer patients. Here immunoSEQ multiplex PCR was the method, and the copy in TCRdb shows in-frame clones only, minus some. The data show 150,000 to 180,000 clones, with approximately 94% seen just once and around 6.2% held by the top ten. The length of the CDR3 is 15 residues. V trimming: 2 bases; J trimming: 5 bases; junction bases outside the gene matches: 3. The germline CDR1 and CDR2 sequences are MGHRA and YSYEKL. This chain links TRBV4-1 with TRBJ2-5, with 12 bases lining up with TRBD2. This TCR derives from a man aged 35 to 55 in good health. Sequenced: blood. CDR3 in amino acids: CASSQLAGGFETQYF. CDR3 coding DNA: TGCGCCAGCAGCCAACTAGCGGGGGGGTTTGAGACCCAGTACTTC.